One sample yielded the 14 T cell receptor beta chains listed below, sequenced in a study of blood T cell repertoires in COVID-19. Assay used: immunoSEQ multiplex PCR; TCRdb lists only in-frame clones, some missing. The sample shows 150,000 to 200,000 clones, over 70% of them seen only once. Sequenced sample: PBMCs or T cells enriched from blood (not recorded which). The receptor set was obtained from a man aged 50 or older who had recovered from COVID-19.

A single count supports this clone. V and J are TRBV5-6 and TRBJ2-7, with TRBD1 matching 10 bases. Germline V lookup: CDR1 SGHDT, CDR2 YYEEEE. The ends lost 3 bases at V and 2 bases at J; junction bases unmatched: 11. The CDR3 extends over 17 amino acids. CDR3 region: CASSSEGAGTGAYEQYF. DNA of the CDR3: TGTGCCAGCAGCTCGGAAGGAGCCGGGACAGGGGCCTACGAGCAGTACTTC.

The chain has TRBV30 and TRBJ1-6; the D is unclear. V lost 2 bases to trimming and J lost 0 bases, with 8 bases between them. The length of the CDR3 is 15 residues. Per germline, CDR1 GTSNPN and CDR2 SVGIG (reference sequence). CDR3 in amino acids: CAWSRESSYNSPLHF. The CDR3 nucleotides read TGTGCCTGGAGTAGAGAGAGCTCCTATAATTCACCCCTCCACTTT. The full variable domain, with the rest looked up from reference TRBV30 and TRBJ1-6, is SQTIHQWPATLVQPVGSPLSLECTVEGTSNPNLYWYRQAAGRGLQLLFYSVGIGQISSEVPQNLSASRPQDRQFILSSKKLLLSDSGFYLCAWSRESSYNSPLHFGNGTRLTVT.

The chain carries TRBV19 and TRBJ2-1; TRBD2 matches 13 bases. Germline V lookup: CDR1 LNHDA, CDR2 SQIVND (reference sequence). The CDR3 has 15 residues. J gave up 8 bases and V 5 bases, and 6 bases lay outside the gene matches. In DNA, the CDR3 is TGTGCCAGTAGTCCCACTAGCGGGAGGGCTCATGAGCAGTTCTTC. Translation gives CASSPTSGRAHEQFF.

The rearrangement links TRBV19 to TRBJ2-2; 7 bases are a match to TRBD2. V gave up 6 bases and J gave up 5 bases; unmatched junction bases: 6. Germline lookup yields CDR1 LNHDA and CDR2 SQIVND (reference sequence). The CDR3 is made up of 14 amino acids. As DNA, the CDR3 is TGTGCCAGTAGCAGGGACTACCAGACCGGGGAGCTGTTTTTT. This sequence encodes CASSRDYQTGELFF.

This clone appeared a single time. This chain links TRBV12-3 or TRBV12-4 with TRBJ1-5, with a tentative D call TRBD1 (6 bases). The CDR3 covers 13 residues. V was shortened by 2 bases and J by 7 bases, with 9 bases between the two germline ends. The CDR3 region has the DNA TGTGCCAGCAGTTTACACCAGGGGCAGCCCCAGCATTTT. Its protein is CASSLHQGQPQHF.

The CDR3 sequence is CASSAQRGGTDTQYF. CDR3 nucleotide sequence: TGTGCCAGCAGTGCGCAGAGAGGAGGCACAGATACGCAGTATTTT. V usage is TRBV27 and J usage is TRBJ2-3; D gene unclear. V gave up 5 bases and J gave up 1 base, with 13 bases separating them. This CDR3 has 15 residues. Per the germline V gene, CDR1 is MNHEY and CDR2 is SMNVEV (reference sequence).

The chain uses TRBV5-1 and TRBJ2-3; the D is unclear. The V end was cut by 0 bases, the J end by 4 bases, with 6 bases between. Per germline, CDR1 SGHRS and CDR2 YFSETQ. The CDR3 is 13 residues long. The CDR3: CASSLAISDTQYF. CDR3 coding DNA: TGCGCCAGCAGCTTGGCCATTTCAGATACGCAGTATTTT.

CDR3 DNA sequence: TGTGCCAGCAGTTCCTCCGGACAGGGGATTCAGCCCCAGCATTTT. Protein product: CASSSSGQGIQPQHF. The chain carries TRBV28 and TRBJ1-5, with 9 bases identical to TRBD1. This CDR3 spans 15 amino acids. Germline V gene sequence: CDR1 MDHEN, CDR2 SYDVKM. The V gene end was trimmed by 4 bases and the J gene end by 6 bases; junction bases not matched to a gene: 7.

V and J are TRBV7-9 and TRBJ1-1; possibly TRBD1 for D (6 bases). The CDR3 spans 14 residues. Germline V gene sequence: CDR1 SEHNR, CDR2 FQNEAQ (reference sequence). V was trimmed by 3 bases and J by 1 base, leaving 9 bases between them. In DNA, the CDR3 is TGTGCCAGCAGCTTTTACAGGGAGAACACTGAAGCTTTCTTT. This encodes CASSFYRENTEAFF.

The gene calls are TRBV2 and TRBJ1-5; 7 nucleotides align to TRBD1. The CDR3 is made up of 14 amino acids. The germline gives CDR1 SNHLY, CDR2 FYNNEI. The J segment lost 6 bases and the V segment lost 5 bases, leaving 7 bases of the junction unmatched. This chain's CDR3 is CASSWTGEFQPQHF. CDR3 nucleotides: TGTGCCAGCAGTTGGACAGGAGAGTTTCAGCCCCAGCATTTT.

This chain joins TRBV6-5 and TRBJ2-3, with D possibly being TRBD2 (5 bases). V was pared by 10 bases and J by 6 bases, with 20 bases between. Per germline, CDR1 MNHEY and CDR2 SVGAGI. This CDR3 is 14 amino acids long. The CDR3 nucleotides read TGTGCCACCAACCCACTAGAGGCTGGCGATACGCAGTATTTT. Translated, it gives CATNPLEAGDTQYF.

V usage is TRBV30 and J usage is TRBJ2-5; no reliable D call. Deletions cut 3 bases from V and 5 bases from J, with 10 bases between. There are 12 residues in the CDR3. Per germline, CDR1 GTSNPN and CDR2 SVGIG (reference sequence). The CDR3 protein is CAWRRPPETQYF. CDR3 coding DNA: TGTGCCTGGAGGCGTCCGCCGGAGACCCAGTACTTC.

The chain uses TRBV2 and TRBJ2-1, with 8 bases that match TRBD2. The CDR3 contains 14 residues. The germline gives CDR1 SNHLY, CDR2 FYNNEI. Trimming took 6 bases from V and 6 from J; bases not matched to a gene: 7. As DNA, the CDR3 is TGTGCCAGCAGGAAAGCGGGAGTTGGCAATGAGCAGTTCTTC. Amino acid sequence: CASRKAGVGNEQFF.

This clone was seen a few times. The rearrangement links TRBV4-2 to TRBJ2-1, with D possibly matching TRBD2 (5 bases). The germline V and J ends were trimmed by 6 bases and 9 bases, with 9 bases remaining between them. The germline CDR1 and CDR2 sequences are LGHNA and YNFKEQ. The CDR3 loop spans 11 amino acids. The CDR3 DNA reads as TGTGCCAGCAGGCTGGGGAGTGAGCAGTTCTTC. Translation: CASRLGSEQFF.